These 29 T cell receptor beta chains were sequenced from one sample in a study of identical twins. A single record per CDR3 protein comes from TCRdb applying MiXCR to the 5' RACE reads. The sample consists of fewer than 550,000 distinct CDR3 sequences, nearly 15% of them appearing once. These data also formed part of another study, on yellow fever vaccine responses in identical twins.

The specimen was CD4+ T cells sorted from blood. The receptors come from a woman aged 18 to 35 in good health.

This clonotype was recorded a few times. The chain employs TRBV20-1 and TRBJ2-1; D possibly corresponds to TRBD2 (6 bases). The germline gives CDR1 DFQATT, CDR2 SNEGSKA (reference sequence). V lost 3 bases, J lost 2 bases, and 14 bases lay in between. The CDR3 extends over 15 amino acids. The CDR3 region has the DNA TGCAGTGCTAGGACTCTAGCGCACACCTACAATGAGCAGTTCTTC. Protein sequence: CSARTLAHTYNEQFF.

This clonotype came up a few times. The chain couples TRBV5-1 to TRBJ2-3, with D unclear. Per germline, CDR1 SGHRS and CDR2 YFSETQ. This CDR3 region has 15 residues. Trimming took off 4 bases at V and 2 bases at J, with 14 bases between the two ends. As DNA, the CDR3 is TGCGCCAGCAGCCATACCGGGCGAAACACAGATACGCAGTATTTT. This codes for CASSHTGRNTDTQYF.

The V and J genes are TRBV6-1 and TRBJ2-5; D remains unclear. Germline V gives CDR1 MNHNS, CDR2 SASEGT. This CDR3 comprises 13 residues. V dropped 5 bases and J dropped 2 bases, with 9 bases sitting between them. The CDR3 sequence is CASSKHLQETQYF. The CDR3, as DNA: TGTGCCAGCAGTAAACATCTACAAGAGACCCAGTACTTC.

There are many counts of this clonotype. This chain joins TRBV20-1 and TRBJ1-4; the match to TRBD1 covers 7 bases. Losses at the gene ends were 6 bases for V and 4 bases for J; bases not matched to a gene: 2. Germline V gene data show CDR1 as DFQATT and CDR2 as SNEGSKA (reference sequence). The CDR3 sequence is 12 residues long. CDR3 DNA: TGCAGTGCCCAGGGGGGTAATGAAAAACTGTTTTTT. Translating it yields CSAQGGNEKLFF.

The V gene is TRBV6-1, the J gene TRBJ2-7; 9 bases line up with TRBD2. Looked up from germline, CDR1 is MNHNS and CDR2 is SASEGT. This CDR3 region has 15 residues. The V segment lost 6 bases and the J segment 6 bases; nucleotides outside the gene matches: 12. The CDR3 loop reads CASSSPAGGPREQYF. CDR3 bases: TGTGCCAGCAGCTCCCCGGCGGGAGGGCCACGCGAGCAGTACTTC.

The chain links TRBV10-3 to TRBJ1-3, with a possible D match to TRBD1 (5 bases). V shed 4 bases and J shed 2 bases, with 18 bases lying between them. In germline, CDR1 is ENHRY, CDR2 SYGVKD. The CDR3 contains 17 residues. DNA for the CDR3: TGTGCCATCAGTGGCGGGGTTGAGGACATAGCTGGAAACACCATATATTTT. Translated, it gives CAISGGVEDIAGNTIYF.

V is TRBV11-2 and J is TRBJ2-3; 8 bases agree with TRBD2. The CDR3 contains 16 residues. Germline V gene lookup returns CDR1 SGHAT and CDR2 FQNNGV. The ends lost 1 base at V and 1 base at J; junction bases unmatched: 4. For the CDR3, the DNA is TGTGCCAGCAGCTTAGTGGTAGCGGGGCGCACAGATACGCAGTATTTT. This translates into CASSLVVAGRTDTQYF.

This clonotype turned up a few times. The CDR3 nucleotides read TGTGCCAGCAGCTTGGGGTTTACAGGCTACGAAGAGCAGTACGTC. It encodes CASSLGFTGYEEQYV. J is TRBJ2-7 and V is TRBV5-8, with D possibly matching TRBD1 (5 bases). Trimming shortened V by 0 bases and J by 7 bases, and 17 bases separated the two germline ends. Germline V CDR1 and CDR2: SGHTS, YDEGEE. This CDR3 is 15 amino acids long.

The rearrangement joins TRBV7-2 to TRBJ2-1, with 7 bases lining up with TRBD1. The CDR3 loop spans 13 amino acids. J lost 7 bases, V lost 5 bases, and 5 bases had no gene match. Germline V gives CDR1 SGHTA, CDR2 FQGNSA. The CDR3 sequence is CASSQDRANEQFF. The CDR3 DNA reads as TGTGCCAGCAGCCAAGACAGGGCTAATGAGCAGTTCTTC.

This clonotype has more than one count but fewer than ten. The genes are TRBV5-1 and TRBJ1-2; 8 bases align to TRBD1. The CDR3 loop spans 17 amino acids. V dropped 3 bases and J dropped 0; count of bases not matched to a gene: 10. CDR1 SGHRS and CDR2 YFSETQ come from the germline V gene. In DNA form, the CDR3 reads TGCGCCAGCAGCTCCGGGACAGGAGTCAGAGCTAACTATGGCTACACCTTC. This gives the protein CASSSGTGVRANYGYTF.

This clonotype was recorded a few times. V gene TRBV7-8 combines with J gene TRBJ1-5; D possibly corresponds to TRBD1 (6 bases). The V gene's germline CDR1 is SGHVS and CDR2 FQNEAQ. Trimming cost V 4 bases and J 5 bases, with 9 bases left between them. This CDR3 region has 13 residues. CDR3 sequence reads: CASSSTGHQPQHF. The CDR3 DNA reads as TGTGCCAGCAGCTCAACAGGGCATCAGCCCCAGCATTTT.

This sequence joins TRBV5-6 and TRBJ2-3, with 7 bases matching TRBD1. This CDR3 has 14 amino acids. V was clipped by 4 bases and J by 3 bases; unmatched bases: 5. CDR1 is SGHDT and CDR2 is YYEEEE in the germline V gene. The CDR3 spells CASSITGETDTQYF. The CDR3 DNA reads TGTGCCAGCAGCATTACAGGGGAAACAGATACGCAGTATTTT.

Many counts were recorded for this clonotype. This chain joins TRBV24-1 and TRBJ2-1; D might be TRBD1 (6 bases). The V gene lost 10 bases and the J gene lost 2 bases, with 17 bases spanning the gap. Germline CDR1 KGHDR, CDR2 SFDVKD. The CDR3 length is 15 residues. CDR3 residues: CATGVRDNTYNEQFF. CDR3 DNA sequence: TGTGCCACAGGGGTCCGGGACAATACCTACAATGAGCAGTTCTTC.

The chain links TRBV5-1 to TRBJ2-7; D is uncertain. The CDR3 has 13 amino acids. V lost 2 bases to trimming and J lost 3 bases, with 9 bases between them. The germline V gene encodes CDR1 SGHRS and CDR2 YFSETQ. The CDR3 bases are TGCGCCAGCAGCTTTCTAGGTGTCTACGAGCAGTACTTC. Translated: CASSFLGVYEQYF.

The chain combines TRBV4-1 with TRBJ1-2; 7 positions agree with TRBD1. The CDR3 has 15 residues. After removal of 3 bases from V and 2 bases from J, the junction contained 6 bases not matched to a gene. The germline gives CDR1 MGHRA, CDR2 YSYEKL. The CDR3 loop is CASSQPRQGNYGYTF. The CDR3 bases are TGCGCCAGCAGCCAGCCTAGACAGGGCAACTATGGCTACACCTTC.

This clonotype was detected a few times. The V and J genes are TRBV10-3 and TRBJ2-3, with D perhaps TRBD1 (5 bases). Trimming removed 4 bases from V and 2 bases from J, with 13 bases in between. Germline lookup yields CDR1 ENHRY and CDR2 SYGVKD. This CDR3 is built from 15 residues. This chain's CDR3 is CAISAPDMNTDTQYF. The DNA of the CDR3 is TGTGCCATCAGTGCTCCGGACATGAACACAGATACGCAGTATTTT.

The V call is TRBV28, the J call TRBJ1-6; perhaps TRBD1 as D (6 bases). CDR3 length: 17 amino acids. V lost 8 bases, J lost 5 bases, and 22 bases lay in between. Germline lookup yields CDR1 MDHEN and CDR2 SYDVKM. CDR3 amino acids: CASGSVLGAGHNSPLHF. In DNA form, the CDR3 reads TGTGCCAGCGGGAGCGTGTTGGGGGCCGGCCATAATTCACCCCTCCACTTT.

In its sample, this clonotype was seen many times. The rearrangement joins TRBV28 to TRBJ2-5, with D possibly called TRBD1 or TRBD2 (5 bases each). CDR1 MDHEN and CDR2 SYDVKM come from the germline V gene. CDR3 length: 15 residues. Trimming cost V 7 bases and J 5 bases, with 20 bases left between them. This CDR3 is CASTLPGTDSETQYF. Here the CDR3 DNA reads TGTGCCAGCACCCTCCCCGGGACCGACAGTGAGACCCAGTACTTC.

This clonotype was detected a few times. This chain connects TRBV9 to TRBJ1-1; D is unresolved. Germline values: CDR1 SGDLS, CDR2 YYNGEE. The CDR3 spans 14 residues. V was clipped by 5 bases and J by 1 base, with 12 bases between them. In nucleotides, the CDR3 is TGTGCCAGCAGTCGCCTGGCGGGGAACACTGAAGCTTTCTTT. This translates into CASSRLAGNTEAFF.

The gene calls are TRBV12-3 or TRBV12-4 and TRBJ2-7; 11 bases align to TRBD2. CDR3 length equals 18 residues. The V and J ends lost 0 bases and 0 bases, in that order; junction bases with no gene match: 7. Here the CDR3 DNA reads TGTGCCAGCAGTTTAGCTGGACTAGCGGGTCAAAGCTCCTACGAGCAGTACTTC. This codes for CASSLAGLAGQSSYEQYF.

The chain couples TRBV6-5 to TRBJ2-3; D is unclear. The germline gives CDR1 MNHEY, CDR2 SVGAGI. The CDR3 runs to 12 residues. Trimming shortened V by 6 bases and J by 2 bases, and 6 bases separated the two germline ends. CDR3 sequence reads: CASRGDTDTQYF. CDR3 DNA: TGTGCCAGCAGAGGCGACACAGATACGCAGTATTTT.

In this sample, this clonotype turned up many times. The chain links TRBV12-3 or TRBV12-4 to TRBJ2-7; 12 bases are shared with TRBD2. The CDR3 has 16 residues. With V trimmed by 1 base and J by 7 bases, 8 bases remained unmatched. The CDR3 region has the DNA TGTGCCAGCAGTTTAGGACTAGCGGGAGTGCCTTTGGAGCAGTACTTC. As protein: CASSLGLAGVPLEQYF.

The chain uses TRBV10-2 and TRBJ1-4; perhaps TRBD1 as D (6 bases). Looked up from germline, CDR1 is WSHSY and CDR2 is SAAADI. The CDR3 is made up of 15 amino acids. The V end was cut by 6 bases, the J end by 5 bases, with 16 bases between. The CDR3 region has the DNA TGCGCCAGCAGCCAACAGGGCTCTGAAAATGAAAAACTGTTTTTT. It yields the protein CASSQQGSENEKLFF.

This clonotype was detected many times. The chain combines TRBV12-3 or TRBV12-4 with TRBJ2-5; D unclear. The germline V and J ends were trimmed by 5 bases and 2 bases, with 21 bases remaining between them. The CDR3 is 17 residues long. The CDR3 protein is CASSPGIIGQLQETQYF. The CDR3 DNA is TGTGCCAGCAGTCCCGGAATTATAGGGCAGCTACAAGAGACCCAGTACTTC.

The DNA of the CDR3 is TGCGCCTACCCCGGACTAGCGGGTGTCGTCGGGGAGCTGTTTTTT. As protein: CAYPGLAGVVGELFF. The rearrangement uses TRBV20-1 and TRBJ2-2; 11 bases are shared with TRBD2. This CDR3 is built from 15 residues. In germline, CDR1 is DFQATT, CDR2 SNEGSKA (reference sequence).

The CDR3 DNA reads TGTGCCAGCCCGGGGGAGAGGAAGACCCCCACCAATACCCCCTACGAGCAGTACGTC. Amino acids: CASPGERKTPTNTPYEQYV. V gene TRBV27 combines with J gene TRBJ2-7, with a weak D call TRBD2 (6 bases). Germline loops: CDR1 MNHEY, CDR2 SMNVEV (reference sequence). V dropped 8 bases and J dropped 2 bases, with 31 bases sitting between them. The CDR3 consists of 19 residues.

This clonotype has just a few counts. The rearrangement links TRBV15 to TRBJ2-4, with D possibly TRBD2 on 6 matching bases. Trimming left V 0 bases short and J 3 bases short, with 21 bases between. Germline assignment: CDR1 LNHNV and CDR2 YYDKDF (reference sequence). This CDR3 region has 19 residues. The CDR3 loop reads CATSRDLQGLGRIKNIQYF. CDR3 DNA: TGTGCCACCAGCAGAGATCTGCAGGGACTTGGGAGGATCAAAAACATTCAGTACTTC.

CDR3 protein: CASSLEVRDYGYTF. The DNA of the CDR3 is TGTGCCAGCAGTTTAGAGGTCAGGGACTATGGCTACACCTTC. The chain has TRBV12-3 or TRBV12-4 and TRBJ1-2; perhaps TRBD1 as D (5 bases). V was clipped by 1 base and J by 3 bases, with 9 bases between them. This CDR3 region has 14 residues.

This clonotype was seen more than once but under ten times. V gene TRBV29-1 combines with J gene TRBJ2-1; D is possibly TRBD1 or TRBD2 (6 bases each). Germline V lookup: CDR1 SQVTM, CDR2 ANQGSEA. The CDR3 runs to 19 residues. Here the CDR3 DNA reads TGCAACATTATCCCCGGGGGCTGGGGTAGCGGCGGCTCCTACAATGAGCAGTTCTTC. It codes for CNIIPGGWGSGGSYNEQFF.